Here is one T cell receptor (beta chain) with its context. Trimming cost V 3 bases and J 8 bases; bases outside gene matches: 5. This CDR3 comprises 14 residues. In germline, CDR1 is MDHEN, CDR2 SYDVKM. Survey-level immunoSEQ sequencing profiled the TCR beta repertoire. The table came from immunoSEQ multiplex PCR; TCRdb's copy has only in-frame clones and leaves some out. Counted here are 60,000 to 75,000 clones, approximately 92% occurring once; the ten biggest clones make up around 4.5%. The TCR sequence derives from a man between 40 and 49 years old with rheumatoid arthritis. The sample was PBMCs. The rearrangement joins TRBV28 to TRBJ2-1, with 9 bases matching TRBD1. The CDR3 DNA sequence: TGTGCCAGCAGTTTGGGACAGGGATCTTATGAGCAGTTCTTC. Its translation: CASSLGQGSYEQFF.